These T cell receptor beta chains were read from a single sample in a study of blood T cells in healthy people across ages. TCRdb ran MiXCR on the 5' RACE reads and lists one entry per CDR3 protein. The table has approximately 1,700,000 distinct CDR3 sequences, about two fifths seen once. The sequencing input was blood. All receptors come from a human donor in good health. Each CDR3 is given with its conserved first and last residue. Each record gives: D gene, V gene, J gene, clone size, CDR3 protein, CDR3 DNA. D genes are given only for firm matches. Expanded clones are given a class, and other clones once, few, many or no size at all.

-	TRBV6-1	TRBJ2-1	-	CASRKFRDTGEQFF	TGTGCCAGCAGGAAATTCCGGGACACGGGTGAGCAGTTCTTC
-	TRBV10-3	TRBJ1-2	-	CAISESLTGIRGYTF	TGTGCCATCAGCGAGTCACTAACAGGGATTCGTGGCTACACCTTC
TRBD1	TRBV6-2/TRBV6-3	TRBJ1-5	few	CASRTTGGNQPQHF	TGTGCCAGCAGAACAACAGGGGGCAATCAGCCCCAGCATTTT
TRBD1	TRBV12-3/TRBV12-4	TRBJ1-1	few	CASSFTGQEVLAFF	TGTGCCAGCAGTTTCACGGGACAGGAGGTATTGGCTTTCTTT
-	TRBV2	TRBJ2-1	-	CASSDGLHSSPSYNEQFF	TGTGCCAGCAGTGACGGGCTCCATTCCTCCCCCTCCTACAATGAGCAGTTCTTC
TRBD2	TRBV5-6	TRBJ2-4	-	CASNPDGRGARGIQYF	TGTGCCAGCAACCCGGACGGGCGGGGGGCGAGGGGCATTCAGTACTTC
-	TRBV20-1	TRBJ2-3	-	CSARWSGRPDTQYF	TGCAGTGCTAGGTGGAGCGGGCGGCCTGATACGCAGTATTTT
-	TRBV4-3	TRBJ2-2	-	CASSQAWGTGELFF	TGCGCCAGCAGCCAAGCCTGGGGGACCGGGGAGCTGTTTTTT
-	TRBV20-1	TRBJ1-6	-	CSAEDSVSYNSPLHF	TGCAGTGCAGAAGACAGCGTCTCCTATAATTCACCCCTCCACTTT
TRBD1	TRBV20-1	TRBJ1-6	-	CSARTGGSPLHF	TGCAGTGCTCGTACAGGGGGTTCACCCCTCCACTTT
-	TRBV11-2	TRBJ2-5	few	CASSLVGPSGTQYF	TGTGCCAGCAGCTTAGTTGGACCTTCGGGGACCCAGTACTTC
TRBD1	TRBV7-2	TRBJ1-1	-	CASSFRQGISGTEAFF	TGTGCCAGCAGCTTCAGACAGGGGATTAGTGGCACTGAAGCTTTCTTT
TRBD1	TRBV28	TRBJ1-1	-	CASSFETGGFEAFF	TGTGCCAGCAGTTTCGAGACAGGGGGCTTTGAAGCTTTCTTT
-	TRBV5-6	TRBJ2-5	few	CASSLNDRRETQYF	TGTGCCAGCAGCTTGAATGACAGGAGAGAGACCCAGTACTTC
TRBD2	TRBV28	TRBJ2-7	-	CASSWGLAGGPYEQYF	TGTGCCAGCAGTTGGGGACTAGCGGGGGGACCCTACGAGCAGTACTTC
-	TRBV15	TRBJ2-5	-	CATSRGGGAGTQYF	TGTGCCACCAGCAGAGGCGGAGGTGCCGGGACCCAGTACTTC
-	TRBV21-1	TRBJ2-4	few	CASSKGRMGQQPLAKNIQYF	TGTGCCAGCAGCAAAGGGCGCATGGGACAGCAGCCCCTAGCCAAAAACATTCAGTACTTC
-	TRBV28	TRBJ2-5	-	CASNGAGGIEETQYF	TGTGCCAGCAACGGGGCAGGGGGGATCGAAGAGACCCAGTACTTC
-	TRBV11-2	TRBJ1-6	-	CASRLFGTDLNSPLHF	TGTGCCAGCAGACTCTTCGGGACTGACCTTAATTCACCCCTCCACTTT
-	TRBV7-9	TRBJ1-6	-	CASSSSGHNSYNSPLHF	TGTGCCAGCAGCTCCTCGGGACATAACTCCTATAATTCACCCCTCCACTTT
TRBD2	TRBV5-1	TRBJ2-5	many	CASSSGGDQTQYF	TGCGCCAGCAGCTCGGGAGGGGACCAGACCCAGTACTTC
-	TRBV5-1	TRBJ1-2	many	CASSPDSSPNYGYTF	TGCGCCAGCAGCCCGGACAGTTCTCCTAACTATGGCTACACCTTC
-	TRBV27	TRBJ2-5	-	CASRLAAGGPETQYF	TGTGCCAGCAGACTGGCGGCAGGGGGGCCGGAGACCCAGTACTTC
-	TRBV12-3/TRBV12-4	TRBJ1-2	-	CASSFWESGYTF	TGTGCCAGCAGTTTTTGGGAGTCTGGCTACACCTTC
-	TRBV18	TRBJ1-6	-	CASSPDFNNSPLHF	TGTGCCAGCTCACCAGACTTCAACAATTCACCCCTCCACTTT
-	TRBV20-1	TRBJ2-7	few	CSARWDRSYEQYF	TGCAGTGCTAGGTGGGACCGTTCCTACGAGCAGTACTTC
-	TRBV27	TRBJ2-1	few	CASSLSRYGTPNEQFF	TGTGCCAGCAGTTTATCGAGGTATGGGACACCCAATGAGCAGTTCTTC
-	TRBV3-1	TRBJ2-7	-	CVSSLEVGLDLSYEQYF	TGTGTCAGCAGCTTAGAGGTGGGTCTGGACCTTTCCTACGAGCAGTACTTC
-	TRBV4-1	TRBJ2-7	once	CASSYADFTGNEQYF	TGCGCCAGCAGCTACGCCGACTTTACAGGGAACGAGCAGTACTTC
-	TRBV7-2	TRBJ1-2	-	CASSPVLSPYNYGYTF	TGTGCCAGCAGCCCAGTCCTGAGTCCCTATAACTATGGCTACACCTTC
-	TRBV4-2	TRBJ1-2	few	CASSQSGMASGYTF	TGTGCCAGCAGCCAAAGTGGTATGGCGAGTGGCTACACCTTC
TRBD1	TRBV29-1	TRBJ2-7	few	CSVAGGAEYEQYF	TGCAGCGTTGCAGGGGGCGCTGAATACGAGCAGTACTTC
-	TRBV9	TRBJ2-3	-	CASSVTGEGTDTQYF	TGTGCCAGCAGCGTAACAGGGGAGGGGACAGATACGCAGTATTTT
TRBD1	TRBV5-6	TRBJ1-1	many	CASSSGTGLYNTEAFF	TGTGCCAGCAGCTCAGGGACAGGTCTATATAACACTGAAGCTTTCTTT
TRBD1	TRBV7-2	TRBJ1-2	few	CASSRTTGAINYGYTF	TGTGCCAGCAGCCGAACCACAGGGGCGATAAACTATGGCTACACCTTC
TRBD1	TRBV11-2	TRBJ2-3	-	CASGLNPGARQGSTDTQYF	TGTGCCAGCGGCTTGAACCCAGGGGCCCGACAGGGGAGCACAGATACGCAGTATTTT
TRBD1	TRBV7-8	TRBJ2-7	-	CASSPPLGQSYEQYF	TGTGCCAGCAGCCCCCCTCTGGGACAGTCCTACGAGCAGTACTTC
-	TRBV7-2	TRBJ1-1	-	CASSRGSWTMNTEAFF	TGTGCCAGCAGCCGAGGGAGCTGGACCATGAACACTGAAGCTTTCTTT
-	TRBV3-1	TRBJ2-7	-	CASSQGGVGEQYF	TGTGCCAGCAGCCAAGGAGGGGTAGGCGAGCAGTACTTC
-	TRBV10-3	TRBJ1-5	-	CASGGMGHDQPQHF	TGCGCCTCCGGAGGTATGGGCCATGATCAGCCCCAGCATTTT
TRBD1	TRBV2	TRBJ2-7	-	CASRTSLPGQFYYEQYF	TGTGCCAGCAGGACCTCCCTTCCGGGACAGTTTTATTACGAGCAGTACTTC
TRBD2	TRBV5-1	TRBJ2-1	-	CASSPGLASEQFF	TGCGCCAGCAGCCCGGGACTAGCGAGTGAGCAGTTCTTC
-	TRBV6-2/TRBV6-3	TRBJ1-2	many	CASRIDSVRGYTF	TGTGCCAGCAGGATAGACAGCGTCCGGGGCTACACCTTC
TRBD2	TRBV20-1	TRBJ2-7	once	CSANGASGSDEQYF	TGCAGTGCTAACGGGGCTAGCGGGAGCGACGAGCAGTACTTC
-	TRBV6-5	TRBJ1-6	-	CASSYSGGPSSYNSPLHF	TGTGCCAGCAGTTACAGCGGGGGCCCGAGCTCCTATAATTCACCCCTCCACTTT
TRBD1	TRBV20-1	TRBJ2-1	few	CSARAGQGITMQFF	TGCAGTGCTAGAGCGGGACAGGGGATAACTATGCAGTTCTTC
-	TRBV25-1	TRBJ2-7	-	CASSESYTETTYEQYF	TGTGCCAGCAGTGAATCTTACACCGAAACGACCTACGAGCAGTACTTC
-	TRBV7-3	TRBJ2-1	-	CASGADGTSWYNEQFF	TGTGCCAGCGGCGCCGATGGGACCTCATGGTACAATGAGCAGTTCTTC
-	TRBV7-2	TRBJ2-7	few	CRSGTSYEQYF	TGTCGGTCCGGGACTTCCTACGAGCAGTACTTC
-	TRBV7-2	TRBJ1-2	few	CASSSRDPNYGYTF	TGTGCCAGCAGCTCCCGGGATCCTAACTATGGCTACACCTTC
-	TRBV20-1	TRBJ2-3	few	CSARDWRADTQYF	TGCAGTGCTAGAGATTGGCGGGCAGATACGCAGTATTTT
TRBD2	TRBV29-1	TRBJ2-4	-	CSAQWEGDIQYF	TGCAGCGCCCAGTGGGAGGGAGACATTCAGTACTTC
TRBD1	TRBV13	TRBJ2-7	-	CASSIRTGVHEQYF	TGTGCCAGCAGCATCCGGACAGGGGTCCACGAGCAGTACTTC
TRBD1	TRBV30	TRBJ1-4	-	CAWSLGQGEKLFF	TGTGCCTGGAGTTTGGGACAGGGCGAAAAACTGTTTTTT
TRBD2	TRBV7-2	TRBJ2-3	few	CASSLVLTSGTQYF	TGTGCCAGCAGCTTAGTATTGACTAGCGGTACGCAGTATTTT
TRBD2	TRBV5-1	TRBJ2-1	few	CASSWLAGGSGNEQFF	TGCGCCAGCAGCTGGCTGGCGGGGGGCTCCGGCAATGAGCAGTTCTTC
-	TRBV12-5	TRBJ2-3	-	CASGLGVITDTQYF	TGTGCTAGTGGTTTGGGAGTAATCACAGATACGCAGTATTTT
-	TRBV9	TRBJ2-7	few	CASSVGGSHYEQYF	TGTGCCAGCAGCGTAGGGGGGTCCCACTACGAGCAGTACTTC
TRBD1	TRBV12-3/TRBV12-4	TRBJ2-2	many	CASSRQGNTGELFF	TGTGCCAGCAGTAGACAGGGGAACACCGGGGAGCTGTTTTTT
-	TRBV15	TRBJ2-3	few	CATSRVRATGTDTQYF	TGTGCCACCAGCAGAGTACGGGCAACAGGGACGGATACGCAGTATTTT